One sample yielded the 5 T cell receptor beta chains listed below, sequenced in a study of control samples from healthy donors and cancer patients. This table comes from immunoSEQ multiplex PCR, and its TCRdb copy is limited to in-frame clones, with some not included. The table includes around 150,000 clones, roughly 90% detected once. The source material was blood. The receptors were sampled from a man aged 30 to 39 in good health.

V and J are TRBV19 and TRBJ2-5; 11 positions agree with TRBD2. CDR3 length: 15 residues. The trim removed 8 bases at V and 2 bases at J, leaving 7 bases unmatched. CDR1 and CDR2 from the germline V gene are LNHDA and SQIVND (reference sequence). CDR3 nucleotide sequence: TGTGCCAGTTCTCTTAGGACTAGCGGGCAAGAGACCCAGTACTTC. This sequence encodes CASSLRTSGQETQYF.

The rearrangement joins TRBV10-2 to TRBJ2-1; no clear D. The CDR3 has 14 residues. V lost 3 bases and J 6 bases, leaving 12 bases between the germline ends. The V gene's germline CDR1 is WSHSY and CDR2 SAAADI. This CDR3 is CASSELASVNEQFF. The CDR3 coding sequence is TGCGCCAGCAGTGAACTTGCGAGCGTCAATGAGCAGTTCTTC.

The gene calls are TRBV19 and TRBJ2-5; tentatively, D is TRBD1 or TRBD2 (5 bases each). Germline assignment: CDR1 LNHDA and CDR2 SQIVND (reference sequence). This CDR3 region has 13 residues. V was shortened by 2 bases and J by 7 bases, with 11 bases between the two germline ends. The CDR3 sequence is CASSISRGGTQYF. CDR3 sequence (DNA): TGTGCCAGTAGTATATCACGGGGCGGGACCCAGTACTTC.

This clone occurred a few times. The chain links TRBV7-3 to TRBJ2-7; D perhaps matches TRBD2 (7 bases). Trimming shortened V by 2 bases and J by 3 bases, and 14 bases separated the two germline ends. The CDR3 runs to 15 residues. Germline V CDR1 and CDR2: SGHTA, FQGTGA. Written as DNA, the CDR3 is TGTGCCAGCAGCTTACAGGCGGGGGCGGTCTACGAGCAGTACTTC. Amino acid sequence: CASSLQAGAVYEQYF.

The J gene is TRBJ1-5, the V gene TRBV6-2 or TRBV6-3, with D unclear. CDR3 size: 13 residues. Germline CDR1 is MNHEY and CDR2 is SVGEGT. V shed 5 bases and J shed 0 bases, with 5 bases lying between them. The CDR3 DNA sequence: TGTGCCAGCAGTGGGGATAGCAATCAGCCCCAGCATTTT. Amino acids: CASSGDSNQPQHF.